This T cell receptor beta chain was observed in a study of PD-1 blockade in classical Hodgkin lymphoma. The study, taken as a whole, reports: Complete responders matched newly diagnosed patients in baseline diversity.

Of note for this clone: Antigen unknown.

Sample time point: cycle 4 day 1 (C4D1), after around six weeks of nivolumab. All trial patients relapsed after autologous stem cell transplantation. The data were produced by immunoSEQ multiplex PCR, yet TCRdb's version contains in-frame clones alone and is incomplete. The table includes roughly 51,000 clones, around four fifths detected once. This TCR was recovered from a human donor with classical Hodgkin lymphoma. The sample here was peripheral blood mononuclear cells (PBMCs), taken before the fourth cycle of nivolumab.

The CDR3 DNA reads TGCGCCAGCAGCTTGGGAGACAGGGGACCAGATACGCAGTATTTT. Its translation: CASSLGDRGPDTQYF. The V and J genes are TRBV5-1 and TRBJ2-3; 8 nucleotides align to TRBD1. The germline CDR1 and CDR2 sequences are SGHRS and YFSETQ. The CDR3 length is 15 residues. Losses at the gene ends were 0 bases for V and 4 bases for J; bases not matched to a gene: 4. Full variable domain (missing parts from reference TRBV5-1 and TRBJ2-3): KAGVTQTPRYLIKTRGQQVTLSCSPISGHRSVSWYQQTPGQGLQFLFEYFSETQRNKGNFPGRFSGRQFSNSRSEMNVSTLELGDSALYLCASSLGDRGPDTQYFGPGTRLTVL.